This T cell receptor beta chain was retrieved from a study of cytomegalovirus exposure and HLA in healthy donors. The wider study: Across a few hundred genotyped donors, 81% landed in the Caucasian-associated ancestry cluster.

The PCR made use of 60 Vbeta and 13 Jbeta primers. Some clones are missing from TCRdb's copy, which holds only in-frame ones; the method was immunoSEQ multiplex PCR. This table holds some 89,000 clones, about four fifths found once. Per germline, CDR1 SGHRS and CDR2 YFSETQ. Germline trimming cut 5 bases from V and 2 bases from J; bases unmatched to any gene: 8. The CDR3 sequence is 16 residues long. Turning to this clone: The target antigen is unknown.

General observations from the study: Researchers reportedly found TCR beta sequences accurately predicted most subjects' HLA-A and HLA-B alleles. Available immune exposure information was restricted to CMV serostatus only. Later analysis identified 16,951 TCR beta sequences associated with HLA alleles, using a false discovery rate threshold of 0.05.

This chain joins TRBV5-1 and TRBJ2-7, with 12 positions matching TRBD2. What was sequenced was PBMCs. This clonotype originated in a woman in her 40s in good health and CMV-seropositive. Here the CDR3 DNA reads TGCGCCAGCAGTTCTGGACTAGCGGGAATGACCTACGAGCAGTACTTC. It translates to CASSSGLAGMTYEQYF.